This T cell receptor beta chain originates from a study of T cell responses to AZD1222 COVID-19 vaccine. At the level of the study: It was second doses at about 4 or about 12 weeks that were pooled. Findings of the study overall: Nearly half of the spike-specific TCRs reportedly recognize variant regions that carry no mutations. Most donors were white British, females outnumbered males, and clonal diversity was possibly underestimated. Dominant at 160-218 and 743-854, vaccine-associated CD4 TCRs also spanned spike.

Generated by immunoSEQ multiplex PCR, the TCRdb table keeps only in-frame clones and is missing some. The table lists about 56,000 clones, 80% to 90% of them singletons, with roughly 16% in the top ten. Germline CDR1 KGHDR, CDR2 SFDVKD. The CDR3 covers 16 residues. V shed 2 bases, J shed 1 base, and the junction held 4 bases outside the gene matches. This clone has only one observation. Its cognate antigen is unknown. The receptor was derived from an adult in good health. This chain uses TRBV24-1 with TRBJ2-4; 7 nucleotides align to TRBD1. This specimen was peripheral blood, taken on day 0 of AZD1222 vaccination. The CDR3 loop reads CATSDSQGYAKNIQYF. The CDR3 DNA sequence: TGTGCCACCAGTGATTCACAGGGGTATGCCAAAAACATTCAGTACTTC.